Sequencing of this TCR beta chain was carried out in a study of CD8+CD57+ T cells in acquired aplastic anemia listed by TCRdb under 2018. Describing the broader study: A mean of around 3.3 ug of DNA, ranging from roughly 0.17 to 30 ug, was extracted from sorted CD4+ and CD8+ cells. An average of approximately 9.8 million reads for CD4+ cells and 11 million to 13 million reads for CD8+ cells was obtained from healthy donor samples. What the research found in general, with its limitations: Some 27 CD8+ CDR3 sequences were found in both patients and controls but appeared to be highly expressed in patients and within the immunodominant clones of the patients. CD8+ Simpson's diversity did not differ significantly between patients and healthy controls (P=0.060).

TCR beta VDJ combination and CDR3 sequence profiling used genomic DNA as the template. TCR repertoire sequencing was run on an Illumina HiSeq 2000. The original methods were these. Repertoire assessment relied on Simpson's diversity index, CDR3 size and DJ length profiles, and TRBV/TRBJ rearrangement plots. The most abundant DNA sequence in the deep sequencing data was taken as the immunodominant clone. CDR3 amino acid sequences were screened for sharing across subjects and were compared with published repertoires and the VDJdb database. The public reads were reprocessed in TCRdb via fastp at Q25 and MiXCR, keeping in-frame beta chains. Each CDR3 protein appears once, grouped with its most common genes and DNA. The V and J calls, along with clone size, are taken from TCRdb and not from the paper's own processing. The sample table shows around 400,000 distinct CDR3 sequences, and 55% to 75% are seen once. The ten top clones hold under 4.5% of the sample.

V gives up 2 bases and J gives up 6 bases, and the segment between their germline ends measures 7 bases. Spanning cysteine to phenylalanine, the CDR3 consists of 14 amino acids. The entry retains the CDR3 DNA only, 42 bases that are in frame from base 1. Per the germline V gene, KGHDR is the CDR1 and SFDVKD is the CDR2. Regarding this clonotype: Its binding antigen is unknown. Within one base of it there is no much larger clone, and no base qualities were kept.

In the study, sorted CD4+ and CD8+ blood T cells from patients with severe aplastic anemia and from healthy subjects underwent deep sequencing of TCR repertoires. Ficoll-Paque density gradient centrifugation was used to isolate peripheral blood mononuclear cells. Before DNA extraction, CD4+ and CD8+ T cells were sorted with FACS or magnetic beads. The specimen sequenced was sorted CD4+, CD8+, or CD8+CD57+ T cells (not recorded which) from PBMCs. This chain joins TRBV24-1 to TRBJ1-6, with no D gene named confidently. The clonotype originates from a human donor in good health, serving as a control. CDR3 protein: CATSDSKINSPLHF. The DNA is as follows: TGTGCCACCAGTGATTCCAAGATTAATTCACCCCTCCACTTT.